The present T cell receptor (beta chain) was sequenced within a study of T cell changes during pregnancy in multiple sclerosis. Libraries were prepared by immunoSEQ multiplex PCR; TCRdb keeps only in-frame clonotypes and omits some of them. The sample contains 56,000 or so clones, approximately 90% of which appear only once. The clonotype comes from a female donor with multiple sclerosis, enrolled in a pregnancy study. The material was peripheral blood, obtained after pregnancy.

For the CDR3, the DNA is TGTGCCAGCTATCGGTTAGAATTAGAAGCTTTCTTT. Translated, it gives CASYRLELEAFF. The chain carries TRBV6-5 and TRBJ1-1, with D uncertain. The germline gives CDR1 MNHEY, CDR2 SVGAGI. The CDR3 has 12 residues. V was pared by 8 bases and J by 8 bases, with 15 bases between.